A selection of T cell receptor beta chains follows, all from one sample in a study of vaccination and CD4 T cells after COVID-19. Each CDR3 protein gets one entry after TCRdb re-called the PCR reads with MiXCR. Of approximately 2,300 distinct CDR3 sequences listed, 25% to 30% are singletons. Antigens for these TCRs are unknown. Sequencing was performed on CD4+ T cells from blood, cultured in vitro, taken after SARS-CoV-2 vaccination. These receptors all come from a human donor who had recovered from COVID-19. The CDR3 runs from the conserved cysteine through the conserved F or W. A D gene is named only where the DNA matches it firmly. Not all rows give a size; the values are once, few, many and, for expanded clones, a class.

J gene	clone size	D gene	V gene	CDR3 protein	CDR3 DNA
TRBJ1-6	few	.	TRBV7-2	CASVSGYAYNSPLHF	TGTGCCAGCGTTTCAGGGTACGCCTATAATTCACCCCTCCACTTT
TRBJ2-7	.	TRBD1	TRBV7-8	CASSPRDRSSYEQYF	TGTGCCAGCAGCCCCCGGGACAGGTCTTCCTACGAGCAGTACTTC
TRBJ2-1	.	TRBD1	TRBV7-2	CASREWTGLVNNEQFF	TGTGCCAGCAGGGAGTGGACAGGGCTTGTTAACAATGAGCAGTTCTTC
TRBJ1-1	.	.	TRBV6-1	CASSPTLDLNTEAFF	TGTGCCAGCAGCCCAACACTGGACCTTAACACTGAAGCTTTCTTT
TRBJ1-1	.	.	TRBV7-9	CASSLSGSRGMNTEAFF	TGTGCCAGCAGCCTCTCCGGGTCCCGAGGGATGAACACTGAAGCTTTCTTT
TRBJ2-1	.	TRBD1	TRBV6-1	CASSAGQGARAYNEQFF	TGTGCCAGCAGCGCGGGACAGGGGGCGAGGGCCTACAATGAGCAGTTCTTC
TRBJ1-5	medium-sized	TRBD1	TRBV20-1	CSARATGGNQPQHF	TGCAGTGCTAGGGCGACAGGGGGCAATCAGCCCCAGCATTTT
TRBJ2-3	few	.	TRBV7-3	CASSFGGDTQYF	TGTGCCAGCAGCTTTGGGGGAGATACGCAGTATTTT
TRBJ2-3	.	.	TRBV24-1	CATSDSDFGGDTQYF	TGTGCCACCAGTGATTCGGATTTTGGAGGAGATACGCAGTATTTT
TRBJ1-1	.	.	TRBV20-1	CSARYNMNTEAFF	TGCAGTGCTAGGTATAACATGAACACTGAAGCTTTCTTT
TRBJ1-1	.	TRBD1	TRBV5-1	CASSLGGQGPLNTEAFF	TGCGCCAGCAGCTTGGGGGGACAGGGGCCTCTCAACACTGAAGCTTTCTTT
TRBJ1-3	.	TRBD1	TRBV6-5	CASSYSRGPAIYF	TGTGCCAGCAGTTACTCGAGGGGGCCGGCCATATATTTT
TRBJ2-7	.	.	TRBV27	CASSLSDSYYEQYF	TGTGCCAGCAGTTTATCGGACAGCTACTACGAGCAGTACTTC
TRBJ1-5	few	.	TRBV28	CASSLVGQPQHF	TGTGCCAGCAGTTTAGTTGGGCAGCCCCAGCATTTT
TRBJ2-7	few	TRBD1	TRBV6-5	CASSYIGNVGRGLNEQYF	TGTGCCAGCAGTTACATCGGTAATGTGGGCAGGGGGCTGAACGAGCAGTACTTC
TRBJ1-2	.	TRBD1	TRBV7-2	CASSPRDSGGCTF	TGTGCCAGCAGCCCCCGGGACAGTGGGGGGTGCACCTTC
TRBJ1-2	.	TRBD1	TRBV19	CASPDRGLLNYGYTF	TGTGCCAGTCCGGACAGGGGGCTACTGAACTATGGCTACACCTTC
TRBJ1-3	.	TRBD1	TRBV20-1	CSVGGGLGTNTIYF	TGCAGTGTTGGAGGGGGCCTGGGTACAAACACCATATATTTT
TRBJ2-1	.	.	TRBV20-1	CSARHLRVGLYNEQFF	TGCAGTGCTCGACACCTTAGGGTTGGCCTTTACAATGAGCAGTTCTTC
TRBJ1-3	few	.	TRBV20-1	CSARDTGWSLDTIYF	TGCAGTGCTAGAGATACAGGGTGGAGCTTGGACACCATATATTTT
TRBJ1-6	.	.	TRBV6-1	CASEESSSYNSPLHF	TGTGCCAGCGAGGAATCCAGCTCCTATAATTCACCCCTCCACTTT
TRBJ1-2	hyperexpanded	.	TRBV7-2	CASSLDSNYGYTF	TGTGCCAGCAGCTTAGACAGTAACTATGGCTACACCTTC
TRBJ1-6	medium-sized	.	TRBV7-8	CASSRQGGPNSPLHF	TGTGCCAGCAGCCGCCAGGGCGGTCCAAATTCACCCCTCCACTTT
TRBJ2-3	few	TRBD2	TRBV20-1	CSAREGTSGTDTQYF	TGCAGTGCTAGAGAAGGGACTAGCGGGACAGATACGCAGTATTTT
TRBJ1-2	.	.	TRBV28	CATHVQGPLGYGYTF	TGTGCCACTCATGTCCAGGGGCCCCTAGGCTATGGCTACACCTTC
TRBJ2-7	medium-sized	.	TRBV27	CASSQGGYEQYF	TGTGCCAGCAGTCAAGGGGGCTACGAGCAGTACTTC